These T cell receptor beta chains were read from a single sample in a study of blood T cells in healthy people across ages. One entry per CDR3 protein, called by TCRdb with MiXCR from the 5' RACE reads. The data show over 1,500,000 distinct CDR3 sequences, roughly two fifths seen once. Sequenced: blood. The receptors derive from a human donor in good health. CDR3s include the opening cysteine and the closing phenylalanine or tryptophan. A D gene is named only where the DNA matches it firmly. Expanded clones get a size class; other rows say once, few or many, or leave the size out.

V: TRBV11-1
D: TRBD2
J: TRBJ2-1
size: .
CDR3: CASSFSRGTNNEQFF
DNA: TGTGCCAGCAGCTTCTCGCGGGGGACGAACAATGAGCAGTTCTTC

V: TRBV11-2
D: TRBD1
J: TRBJ2-3
size: .
CDR3: CASRKLQGTQYF
DNA: TGTGCCAGCCGCAAGTTACAGGGGACGCAGTATTTT

V: TRBV6-1
D: TRBD2
J: TRBJ2-5
size: .
CDR3: CASSEQLAGGLQETQYF
DNA: TGTGCCAGCAGTGAACAATTAGCGGGGGGCCTACAAGAGACCCAGTACTTC

V: TRBV19
D: .
J: TRBJ2-7
size: .
CDR3: CASSMSPPSYEQYF
DNA: TGTGCCAGTAGTATGTCCCCCCCAAGCTACGAGCAGTACTTC

V: TRBV4-1
D: TRBD2
J: TRBJ2-5
size: few
CDR3: CASSQLGLVEETQYF
DNA: TGCGCCAGCAGCCAACTTGGACTAGTCGAAGAGACCCAGTACTTC

V: TRBV6-2/TRBV6-3
D: .
J: TRBJ2-1
size: .
CDR3: CASSYGSYPYNEQFF
DNA: TGTGCCAGCAGTTACGGGTCCTACCCTTACAATGAGCAGTTCTTC

V: TRBV19
D: .
J: TRBJ2-1
size: .
CDR3: CASSIERGNEQFF
DNA: TGTGCCAGTAGTATTGAGAGGGGCAATGAGCAGTTCTTC

V: TRBV7-2
D: TRBD2
J: TRBJ2-3
size: .
CDR3: CASSLIGLDDTDTQYF
DNA: TGTGCCAGCAGCTTGATTGGACTAGACGACACAGATACGCAGTATTTT

V: TRBV28
D: .
J: TRBJ2-4
size: .
CDR3: CASRDGGLLAKNIQYF
DNA: TGTGCCAGCAGAGACGGGGGGCTCCTAGCCAAAAACATTCAGTACTTC

V: TRBV20-1
D: .
J: TRBJ1-1
size: .
CDR3: CSAPRQLNTEAFF
DNA: TGCAGTGCCCCGAGACAGTTAAACACTGAAGCTTTCTTT

V: TRBV6-5
D: TRBD1
J: TRBJ2-7
size: .
CDR3: CASNYRGQGTYEQYF
DNA: TGTGCCAGCAATTACAGAGGACAGGGGACTTACGAGCAGTACTTC

V: TRBV25-1
D: TRBD1
J: TRBJ1-2
size: few
CDR3: CASSERTGVNYGYTF
DNA: TGTGCCAGCAGTGAACGGACAGGGGTTAACTATGGCTACACCTTC

V: TRBV20-1
D: .
J: TRBJ2-7
size: few
CDR3: CSARVGNSYEQYF
DNA: TGCAGTGCTAGGGTGGGGAACTCCTACGAGCAGTACTTC

V: TRBV21-1
D: .
J: TRBJ2-3
size: .
CDR3: CASSAGIESTDTQYF
DNA: TGTGCCAGCAGCGCCGGGATCGAAAGCACAGATACGCAGTATTTT

V: TRBV27
D: TRBD1
J: TRBJ2-7
size: few
CDR3: CASSSDYMTGAYEQYF
DNA: TGTGCCAGCAGTTCCGATTATATGACAGGGGCCTACGAGCAGTACTTC

V: TRBV30
D: TRBD1
J: TRBJ1-5
size: few
CDR3: CAWSRDRSNQPQHF
DNA: TGTGCCTGGAGTAGGGACAGAAGCAATCAGCCCCAGCATTTT

V: TRBV27
D: .
J: TRBJ2-7
size: .
CDR3: CASSSGKRSYERYF
DNA: TGTGCCAGCAGTTCCGGTAAACGCTCCTACGAGCGGTACTTC

V: TRBV29-1
D: TRBD2
J: TRBJ2-1
size: few
CDR3: CSVLGGGRYNEQFF
DNA: TGCAGCGTTCTAGGCGGGGGGAGATACAATGAGCAGTTCTTC

V: TRBV7-2
D: .
J: TRBJ1-5
size: .
CDR3: CASRLSNLPQHF
DNA: TGTGCCAGCAGACTAAGCAATCTGCCCCAGCATTTT

V: TRBV4-1
D: .
J: TRBJ2-7
size: few
CDR3: CASSQEASSYEQYF
DNA: TGCGCCAGCAGCCAAGAAGCATCCTCCTACGAGCAGTACTTC

V: TRBV5-5
D: .
J: TRBJ2-7
size: .
CDR3: CASSWGGREPSEQYF
DNA: TGTGCCAGCAGCTGGGGTGGCAGGGAGCCTTCCGAGCAGTACTTC

V: TRBV5-5
D: .
J: TRBJ1-1
size: few
CDR3: CASSPGGVRMSTEAFF
DNA: TGTGCCAGCAGCCCTGGGGGGGTCCGAATGAGCACTGAAGCTTTCTTT

V: TRBV9
D: TRBD2
J: TRBJ2-7
size: .
CDR3: CASKRDFSSYEQYF
DNA: TGTGCCAGTAAGCGGGACTTCTCCTCCTACGAGCAGTACTTC

V: TRBV20-1
D: .
J: TRBJ1-6
size: .
CDR3: CSARQSGSYNSPLHF
DNA: TGCAGTGCTAGACAATCGGGCTCCTATAATTCACCCCTCCACTTT

V: TRBV12-3/TRBV12-4
D: .
J: TRBJ1-2
size: .
CDR3: CASSRTEASYGYTF
DNA: TGTGCCAGCAGTCGGACAGAAGCTAGCTATGGCTACACCTTC

V: TRBV27
D: .
J: TRBJ2-3
size: few
CDR3: CASALRASVTDTQYF
DNA: TGTGCCAGCGCCCTCCGGGCGTCGGTAACTGATACGCAGTATTTT